The source of this T cell receptor (beta chain) is a study of PD-1 blockade in classical Hodgkin lymphoma. This clone has a single count. Antigen: not known. The data were produced by immunoSEQ multiplex PCR, yet TCRdb's version contains in-frame clones alone and is incomplete. The repertoire consists of approximately 100,000 clones, with approximately 92% occurring once and the leading ten covering less than 3.5%. Each patient experienced a relapse that followed autologous stem cell transplantation, and brentuximab vedotin exposure varied. Patients reached a best response of complete response, partial response or progressive disease. Germline assignment: CDR1 SGHRS and CDR2 YFSETQ. The CDR3 spans 13 residues. V was pared by 0 bases and J by 5 bases, with 6 bases between. Study-wide points: With CD4+ cells, TCR diversity rose significantly by C4D1, but not with CD8+ cells. Any patient who commenced nivolumab under 1 year after ASCT was excluded. Baseline TCR diversity was reportedly lower in newly diagnosed patients than in healthy donors. It was reported as lower still in relapsed/refractory patients.

The sample consisted of peripheral blood mononuclear cells (PBMCs), taken at baseline. The chain recombines TRBV5-1 with TRBJ1-5, with a possible D match to TRBD1 (5 bases). This TCR was recovered from a human donor with classical Hodgkin lymphoma. The CDR3 reads CASSLGDDQPQHF. CDR3 nucleotides: TGCGCCAGCAGCTTGGGGGACGATCAGCCCCAGCATTTT.